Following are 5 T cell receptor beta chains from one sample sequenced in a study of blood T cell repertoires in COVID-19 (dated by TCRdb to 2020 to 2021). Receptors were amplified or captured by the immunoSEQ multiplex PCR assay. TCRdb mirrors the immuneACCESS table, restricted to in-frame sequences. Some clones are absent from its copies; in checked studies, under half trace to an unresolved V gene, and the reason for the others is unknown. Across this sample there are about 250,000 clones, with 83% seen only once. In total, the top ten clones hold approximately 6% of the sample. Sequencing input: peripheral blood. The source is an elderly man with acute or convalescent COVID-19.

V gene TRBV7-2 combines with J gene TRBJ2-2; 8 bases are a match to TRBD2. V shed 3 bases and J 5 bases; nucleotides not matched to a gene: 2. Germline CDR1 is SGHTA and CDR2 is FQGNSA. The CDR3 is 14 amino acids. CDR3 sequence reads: CASSFGLATGELFF. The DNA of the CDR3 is TGTGCCAGCAGCTTCGGACTAGCTACCGGGGAGCTGTTTTTT.

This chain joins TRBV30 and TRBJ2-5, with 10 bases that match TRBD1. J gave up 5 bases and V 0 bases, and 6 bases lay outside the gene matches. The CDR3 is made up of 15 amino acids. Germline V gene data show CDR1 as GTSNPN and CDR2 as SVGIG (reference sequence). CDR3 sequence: CAWSVRQGAWETQYF. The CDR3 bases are TGTGCCTGGAGTGTACGACAGGGGGCCTGGGAGACCCAGTACTTC.

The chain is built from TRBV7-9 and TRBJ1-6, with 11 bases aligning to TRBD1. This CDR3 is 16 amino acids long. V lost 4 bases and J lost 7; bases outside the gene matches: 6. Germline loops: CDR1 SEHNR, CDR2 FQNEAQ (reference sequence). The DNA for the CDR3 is TGTGCCAGCAGCTCGGGACAGGGGGTGGGGAATTCACCCCTCCACTTT. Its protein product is CASSSGQGVGNSPLHF.

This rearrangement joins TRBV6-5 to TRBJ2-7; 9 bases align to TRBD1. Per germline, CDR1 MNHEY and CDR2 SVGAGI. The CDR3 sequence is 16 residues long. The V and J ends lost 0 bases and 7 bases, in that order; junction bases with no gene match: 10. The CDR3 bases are TGTGCCAGCAGTTACTCTCACCCGGGACAGGGTGGAGAGCAGTACTTC. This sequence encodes CASSYSHPGQGGEQYF.

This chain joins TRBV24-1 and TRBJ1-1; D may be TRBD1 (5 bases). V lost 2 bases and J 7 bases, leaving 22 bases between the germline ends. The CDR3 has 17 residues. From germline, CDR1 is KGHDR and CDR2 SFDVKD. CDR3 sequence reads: CATSDSRDSKNGGEAFF. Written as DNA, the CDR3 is TGTGCCACCAGTGATTCCCGGGACTCAAAAAATGGGGGTGAAGCTTTCTTT.